The TCR beta chain under discussion was sequenced for a study of control samples from healthy donors and cancer patients. Assay: immunoSEQ multiplex PCR; the TCRdb copy retains only in-frame clones and omits some. The sample records about 51,000 clones, roughly nine tenths being singletons. Germline-derived CDR1 and CDR2 are MDHEN and SYDVKM. This CDR3 has 14 amino acids. The trim removed 8 bases at V and 7 bases at J, leaving 10 bases unmatched. This clone was picked up one time. The rearrangement links TRBV28 to TRBJ2-1, with 8 bases that match TRBD2. The sample was PBMCs. The sequence came from a man aged 40-55 years with colorectal cancer. CDR3 residues: CASGAGLVANEQFF. The CDR3 DNA sequence: TGTGCCAGCGGAGCGGGACTAGTGGCGAATGAGCAGTTCTTC.